The 3 T cell receptor beta chains below come from one sample, sequenced in a study of cytomegalovirus exposure and HLA in healthy donors. A multiplex PCR was run with 60 Vbeta primers and 13 Jbeta primers. Assay used: immunoSEQ multiplex PCR; TCRdb lists only in-frame clones, some missing. The sample records about 65,000 clones, 60% to 80% being singletons. Sequencing was carried out using PBMCs. The receptors were sampled from a man aged 25-45 years in good health and CMV-seronegative.

This clone occurred a few times. This chain links TRBV6-5 with TRBJ1-2, with D possibly TRBD1 on 6 matching bases. Germline CDR1 reads MNHEY; CDR2 reads SVGAGI. Deletions cut 7 bases from V and 8 bases from J, with 17 bases between. CDR3 size: 13 residues. CDR3 sequence reads: CASTPGAWGGYTF. In nucleotides, the CDR3 is TGTGCCAGCACCCCAGGGGCCTGGGGGGGCTACACCTTC.

V is TRBV7-8 and J is TRBJ2-7, with D unresolved. Germline V gives CDR1 SGHVS, CDR2 FQNEAQ. The V end lost 1 base, the J end lost 5 bases, and 6 bases lay between the germline ends. There are 12 residues in the CDR3. CDR3 sequence reads: CASSLVADEQYF. The CDR3 coding sequence is TGTGCCAGCAGCTTAGTGGCCGACGAGCAGTACTTC.

V gene TRBV9 combines with J gene TRBJ2-5, with a weak D call TRBD2 (6 bases). Per the germline V gene, CDR1 is SGDLS and CDR2 is YYNGEE. CDR3 length equals 14 residues. Trimming shortened V by 2 bases and J by 2 bases, and 10 bases separated the two germline ends. CDR3 sequence: CASSVVSGQETQYF. CDR3 nucleotide sequence: TGTGCCAGCAGCGTGGTTAGCGGACAAGAGACCCAGTACTTC.